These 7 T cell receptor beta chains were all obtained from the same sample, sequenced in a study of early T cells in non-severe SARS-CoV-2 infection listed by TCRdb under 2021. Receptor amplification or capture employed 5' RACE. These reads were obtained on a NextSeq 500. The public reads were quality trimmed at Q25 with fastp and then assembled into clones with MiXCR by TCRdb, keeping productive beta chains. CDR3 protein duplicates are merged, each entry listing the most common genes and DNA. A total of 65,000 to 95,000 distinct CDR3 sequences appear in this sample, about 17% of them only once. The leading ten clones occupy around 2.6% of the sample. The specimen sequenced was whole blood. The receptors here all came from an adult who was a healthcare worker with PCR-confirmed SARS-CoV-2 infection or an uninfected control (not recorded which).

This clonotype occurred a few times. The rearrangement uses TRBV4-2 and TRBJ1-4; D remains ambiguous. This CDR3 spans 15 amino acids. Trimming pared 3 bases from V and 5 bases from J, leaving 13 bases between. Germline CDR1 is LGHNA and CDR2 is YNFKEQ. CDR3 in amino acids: CASSHPPGSNEKLFF. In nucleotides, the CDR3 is TGTGCCAGCAGCCATCCCCCAGGCTCGAATGAAAAACTGTTTTTT.

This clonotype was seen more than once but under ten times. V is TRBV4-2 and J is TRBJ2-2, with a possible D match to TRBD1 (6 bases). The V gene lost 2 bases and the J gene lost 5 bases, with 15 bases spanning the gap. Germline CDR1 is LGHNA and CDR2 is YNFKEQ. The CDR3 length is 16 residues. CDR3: CASSQSQGGRTGELFF. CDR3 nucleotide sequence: TGTGCCAGCAGCCAATCACAGGGCGGTAGGACCGGGGAGCTGTTTTTT.

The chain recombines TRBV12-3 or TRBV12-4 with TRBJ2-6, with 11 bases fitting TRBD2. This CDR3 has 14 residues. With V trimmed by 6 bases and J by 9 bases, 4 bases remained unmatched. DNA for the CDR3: TGTGCCAGCAGCAGACTAGCGGGGTTCAACGTCCTGACTTTC. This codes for CASSRLAGFNVLTF.

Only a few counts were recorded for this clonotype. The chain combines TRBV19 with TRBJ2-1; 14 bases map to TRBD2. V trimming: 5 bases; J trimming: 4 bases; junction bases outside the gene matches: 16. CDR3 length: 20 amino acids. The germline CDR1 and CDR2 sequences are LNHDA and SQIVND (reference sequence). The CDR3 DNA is TGTGCCAGTAGTCCGAACCCCTTGACTAGCGGGAGGGCCTCTTACAATGAGCAGTTCTTC. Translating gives CASSPNPLTSGRASYNEQFF.

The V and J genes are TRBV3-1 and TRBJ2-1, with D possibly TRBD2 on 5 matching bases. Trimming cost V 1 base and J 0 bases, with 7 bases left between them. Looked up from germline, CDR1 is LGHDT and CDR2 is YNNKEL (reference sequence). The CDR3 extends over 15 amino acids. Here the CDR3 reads CASSQVAHSYNEQFF. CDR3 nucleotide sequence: TGTGCCAGCAGCCAAGTAGCGCACTCCTACAATGAGCAGTTCTTC.

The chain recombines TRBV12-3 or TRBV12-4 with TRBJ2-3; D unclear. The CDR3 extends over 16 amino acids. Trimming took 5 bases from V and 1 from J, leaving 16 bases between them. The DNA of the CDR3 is TGTGCCAGCAGTACGTGGACCGTTTTCCGCACAGATACGCAGTATTTT. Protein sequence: CASSTWTVFRTDTQYF.

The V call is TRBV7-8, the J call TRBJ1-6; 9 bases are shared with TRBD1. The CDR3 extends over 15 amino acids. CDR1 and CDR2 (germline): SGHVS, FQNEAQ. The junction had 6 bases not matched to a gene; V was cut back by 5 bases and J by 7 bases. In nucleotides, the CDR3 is TGTGCCAGCAGCGAGACGGGACAGGGAAATTCACCCCTCCACTTT. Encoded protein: CASSETGQGNSPLHF.